This T cell receptor (beta chain) was sequenced during a study of T cell changes during pregnancy in multiple sclerosis (dated by TCRdb to between 2018 and 2021). In the study overall: The study examined how the T cell repertoire changed over the course of pregnancy in women with multiple sclerosis.

V has 4 bases trimmed and J has 4 bases trimmed; junction bases matching no gene number 5. Including cysteine and phenylalanine, the CDR3 has 15 amino acids. Of the read, only the CDR3 DNA is kept; its 45 bases are in frame from base 1. According to the germline V gene, CDR1 reads SGDLS and CDR2 reads YYNGEE. Worth noting for this clone: Its antigen has not been determined. Base qualities are not recorded, but no much larger clone differs from it by a single base.

Library creation used the immunoSEQ multiplex PCR assay. TCRdb obtained this table from immuneACCESS and retained in-frame rearrangements with V and J assigned. These tables miss some clones; where compared with another copy, unresolved V genes account for less than half of the shortfall, and the remainder is unexplained. Across this sample there are more than 65,000 clones, with about 91% seen only once. The top ten constitute under 3% of the sample. Sample: peripheral blood, taken in the first trimester of pregnancy. This clonotype was obtained from a female donor with multiple sclerosis, enrolled in a pregnancy study. The chain couples TRBV9 to TRBJ2-5, and TRBD2 matches 12 of the central bases. The CDR3 loop reads CASSPGLAGSETQYF. The nucleotides are TGTGCCAGCAGCCCCGGACTAGCGGGATCAGAGACCCAGTACTTC.